This T cell receptor (beta chain) was documented in a study of blood T cells in healthy people across ages. Study details: Roughly one uniquely barcoded beta molecule per two T cells was captured. Findings and caveats of the study: Unsorted PBMCs prevented conclusive naive versus antigen-experienced comparison.

Deletions cut 1 base from V and 15 bases from J, with 19 bases between. CDR1 and CDR2 from the germline V gene are LGHDT and YNNKEL (reference sequence). The CDR3 runs to 14 residues. The use of a sample-barcoded 5' primer and a J-beta primer mix characterized a second PCR of 7 to 11 cycles. Through a template-switch adaptor with 12 random nucleotides, each cDNA molecule received a tag. TCRdb re-called the 5' RACE reads through MiXCR, storing one row per CDR3 protein. The sample comprises about 1.6 million distinct CDR3 sequences, 34% of which are singletons, and around 11% rests with the top ten. This clonotype was recorded at least ten times. Antigen specificity is unknown. Total RNA extracted from each sample amounted to at least 6 micrograms.

The sequence came from a woman aged 30 to 39 in good health. J is TRBJ2-1 and V is TRBV3-1, with D possibly being TRBD1 (6 bases). What was sequenced was blood. The CDR3 DNA sequence: TGTGCCAGCAGCCAAGCTCGCGGAACAGGGAATCTGTTCTTC. This sequence encodes CASSQARGTGNLFF.